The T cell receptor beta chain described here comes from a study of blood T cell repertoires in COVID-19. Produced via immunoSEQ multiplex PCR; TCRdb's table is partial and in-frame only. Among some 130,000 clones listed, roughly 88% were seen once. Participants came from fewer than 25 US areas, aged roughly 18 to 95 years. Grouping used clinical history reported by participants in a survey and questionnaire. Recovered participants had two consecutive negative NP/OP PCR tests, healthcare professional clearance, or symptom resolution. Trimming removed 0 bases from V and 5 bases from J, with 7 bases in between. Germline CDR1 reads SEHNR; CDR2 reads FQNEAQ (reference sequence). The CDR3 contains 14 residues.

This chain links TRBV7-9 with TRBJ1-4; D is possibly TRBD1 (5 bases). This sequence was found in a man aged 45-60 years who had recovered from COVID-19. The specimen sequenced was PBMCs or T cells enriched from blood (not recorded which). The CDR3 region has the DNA TGTGCCAGCAGCTTAGCGGGGCCGAATGAAAAACTGTTTTTT. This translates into CASSLAGPNEKLFF. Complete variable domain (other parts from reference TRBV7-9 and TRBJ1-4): DTGVSQNPRHKITKRGQNVTFRCDPISEHNRLYWYRQTLGQGPEFLTYFQNEAQLEKSRLLSDRFSAERPKGSFSTLEIQRTEQGDSAMYLCASSLAGPNEKLFFGSGTQLSVL.